This paragraph reports one T cell receptor (beta chain). The antigen it recognizes is unknown. The input lacks base qualities; no much larger clone sits a single base away. The data were obtained in a study of identical twins (dated by TCRdb to about 2016). The study in broad terms: The study deep-sequenced TCR alpha and beta repertoires from monozygotic twins, unrelated adults of various ages and cord blood to test whether fetal clonotypes persist. Replicate twin experiments were performed at different times using different library preparation protocols to rule out contamination.

Library prep was done by 5' RACE. TCRdb records Illumina HiSeq 2000 as the sequencer. A universal primer binding site was introduced by template switching, and a unique molecular identifier was present in the final cDNA, enabling accurate counting of TCR cDNA molecules. First-strand cDNA for TCR alpha and beta chains was synthesized from specific primers in the conserved constant-segment region. To control for contamination, every cDNA library carried two barcodes: a SMART-Mk sample barcode plus Illumina barcodes. TruSeq adapter sequences, together with Illumina sample barcodes, were added in two successive PCR steps. Sequencing of the TCR alpha and beta cDNA libraries was done on the Illumina HiSeq platform using custom primers. Per the source publication's procedure: MiGEC was used to process raw reads and extract unique molecular identifiers, and MiXCR was used to find CDR3 positions. For each individual, recombination models were inferred using an EM algorithm with the repgenHMM and IGoR tools. Shared clonotypes were analyzed with the tcR package in R, and sharing was normalized by the product of cloneset sizes. To study raw recombination free of thymic and clonal selection effects, out-of-frame nonproductive sequences were analyzed. TCRdb itself trimmed the public reads at Q25 with fastp, ran MiXCR and retained productive beta chains. Each entry merges the rows of one CDR3 protein and shows their most common DNA and genes. These V and J calls derive from TCRdb rather than the authors' analysis. The sample table lists 650,000 to 800,000 distinct CDR3 sequences, 8.6% of them with a count of one. Of the sample, around 0.98% falls within the top ten clones.

Only healthy Caucasian donors were included. The twin cohort consisted of three pairs of female monozygotic twins, all aged about 18 to 30 years. RNA for TCR libraries was isolated from peripheral blood mononuclear cells. What the research found in general, with its limitations: Compared with coincidental sharing between unrelated individuals, out-of-frame TCR alpha sequences shared between twins showed an excess of sequences with low generation probability. Invariant T cells such as MAIT and iNKT could partly confound zero-insertion analyses, although diverse VJ usage argued against such confounding for most clonotypes. Abundant cord blood beta clonotypes carried fewer insertions; young adult naive repertoires showed a weaker similar trend, while memory repertoires showed none. Recombination models systematically underestimated out-of-frame TCR alpha sharing in monozygotic twins but agreed with sharing between unrelated individuals. In beta out-of-frame sequences, excess twin sharing was weaker, because having fewer shared sequences lowered the signal-to-noise ratio. Because the same donors could not be followed over many years, the conclusions relied on cross-sectional statistical analysis.

The same sample was also used in a study of yellow fever vaccine responses in identical twins. As that second paper reports: The T cell response to vaccination in identical twins was reported by the authors to appear partly convergent and partly personalized. In identical twins, the study followed T cell clones that responded to the vaccine with precision.

The material sequenced was PBMCs. This receptor was identified in a woman under 30 in good health.

The CDR3 corresponds to CASSLAIANYYEQYF. The DNA reads as follows: TGCGCCAGCAGCTTGGCCATTGCCAATTACTACGAGCAGTACTTC. The V gene is TRBV5-1 and the J gene is TRBJ2-7; the D gene identity is not certain. The CDR3 spans 15 residues, from the cysteine through the phenylalanine. Just CDR3 DNA is preserved here, 45 bases in frame from base 1. V is reduced by 0 bases and J by 3 bases, leaving a spacing of 13 bases between them. Per the germline V gene, SGHRS is the CDR1 and YFSETQ is the CDR2.